This TCR beta chain was observed in a study of blood T cell repertoires in COVID-19. Sequencing used immunoSEQ multiplex PCR; TCRdb keeps in-frame clones, though not all of them. In the table there are around 20,000 clones, around 89% of which are singletons. This CDR3 contains 13 residues. Germline-derived CDR1 and CDR2 are LNHDA and SQIVND (reference sequence). V was trimmed by 3 bases and J by 1 base, leaving 6 bases between them. J is TRBJ1-1 and V is TRBV19; D not resolved. The sequenced sample consisted of peripheral blood. The sequence was obtained from a woman aged 60-75 years with active COVID-19. CDR3 amino acids: CASSISSNTEAFF. CDR3 bases: TGTGCCAGTAGTATCTCCTCGAACACTGAAGCTTTCTTT.